The 26 T cell receptor beta chains presented below share a single source sample, sequenced in a study of CD8+ T cells in alopecia areata. Sequencing used cDNA as its template, made by extracting RNA and reverse transcribing it. Clones were sequenced by immunoSEQ multiplex PCR, and TCRdb holds only the in-frame ones, with some missing. The table includes roughly 130,000 clones, roughly 58% detected once. The sequencing used CD4+ T cells sorted from blood, collected at week 0. These receptors all come from a human donor with alopecia areata.

The rearrangement joins TRBV4-2 to TRBJ1-2; D unclear. The CDR3 totals 14 residues. The germline gives CDR1 LGHNA, CDR2 YNFKEQ. Trimming removed 0 bases at V and 8 bases at J, with 13 bases between. DNA for the CDR3: TGTGCCAGCAGCCAAGAGCGATTTACCCACGGCTACACCTTC. Protein sequence: CASSQERFTHGYTF.

This chain joins TRBV7-2 and TRBJ2-6; D gene unclear. With 7 bases removed from V and 0 bases from J, the gap between germline ends came to 19 bases. CDR3 length equals 18 residues. Germline CDR1 and CDR2: SGHTA and FQGNSA. CDR3: CASTQRALLSSGANVLTF. The CDR3 DNA sequence: TGTGCCAGCACCCAGCGCGCACTCTTAAGCTCTGGGGCCAACGTCCTGACTTTC.

The genes are TRBV6-5 and TRBJ2-3; D remains unclear. Germline V CDR1 and CDR2: MNHEY, SVGAGI. Between the trimmed V and J ends, which lost 0 bases and 6 bases, there was a span of 16 bases. This CDR3 is 16 amino acids long. Here the CDR3 reads CASSYSKATEEDTQYF. CDR3 DNA sequence: TGTGCCAGCAGTTACTCGAAAGCCACAGAGGAGGATACGCAGTATTTT.

The genes are TRBV7-2 and TRBJ1-5; 10 nucleotides match TRBD1. V trimming: 5 bases; J trimming: 4 bases; junction bases outside the gene matches: 5. Germline V CDR1 and CDR2: SGHTA, FQGNSA. CDR3 length equals 15 residues. The DNA for the CDR3 is TGTGCCAGCAGCGCGGACAGGGGGTCAAATCAGCCCCAGCATTTT. The encoded protein is CASSADRGSNQPQHF.

The gene calls are TRBV4-2 and TRBJ2-3, with TRBD2 matching 11 bases. Germline V gene data show CDR1 as LGHNA and CDR2 as YNFKEQ. CDR3 size: 16 residues. V gave up 1 base and J gave up 5 bases; unmatched junction bases: 5. CDR3 loop: CASSQVSSGGVDTQYF. The CDR3, as DNA: TGTGCCAGCAGCCAAGTCAGTAGCGGGGGGGTAGATACGCAGTATTTT.

This clone was picked up a small number of times. The gene calls are TRBV2 and TRBJ2-1; 10 positions agree with TRBD2. Unmatched junction bases numbered 13, after V lost 2 bases and J lost 9 bases. CDR1 SNHLY and CDR2 FYNNEI come from the germline V gene. The CDR3 spans 17 residues. CDR3 sequence (DNA): TGTGCCAGCAGTGAATTCCGAGCGGGAGGGGGCAATCCTGAGCAGTTCTTC. It translates to CASSEFRAGGGNPEQFF. Complete variable domain (other parts from reference TRBV2 and TRBJ2-1): EPEVTQTPSHQVTQMGQEVILRCVPISNHLYFYWYRQILGQKVEFLVSFYNNEISEKSEIFDDQFSVERPDGSNFTLKIRSTKLEDSAMYFCASSEFRAGGGNPEQFFGPGTRLTVL.

This clone showed up just a few times. CDR3 protein: CASSRRAGHEQYF. The CDR3 coding sequence is TGTGCCAGTAGTCGCAGGGCTGGGCACGAGCAGTACTTC. The chain uses TRBV19 and TRBJ2-7; D might be TRBD1 (5 bases). The CDR3 covers 13 residues. V lost 5 bases to trimming and J lost 5 bases, with 13 bases between them. Germline V gene sequence: CDR1 LNHDA, CDR2 SQIVND (reference sequence).

The chain has TRBV4-1 and TRBJ1-1, with D perhaps matching TRBD1 (6 bases). V was clipped by 1 base and J by 2 bases, with 8 bases between them. The CDR3 consists of 14 residues. Germline values: CDR1 MGHRA, CDR2 YSYEKL. The DNA for the CDR3 is TGCGCCAGCAGCCAAGGACAGGTCAACACTGAAGCTTTCTTT. Protein: CASSQGQVNTEAFF.

The rearrangement joins TRBV5-1 to TRBJ2-1; 12 bases fit TRBD2. Germline-derived CDR1 and CDR2 are SGHRS and YFSETQ. V shed 4 bases and J 5 bases; nucleotides not matched to a gene: 4. The CDR3 has 15 residues. In nucleotides, the CDR3 is TGCGCCAGCAGCCAGGGACTAGCGGGTAACAATGAGCAGTTCTTC. It is translated as CASSQGLAGNNEQFF.

The V gene is TRBV2, the J gene TRBJ2-7; D is unclear. Trimming took 6 bases from V and 5 from J, leaving 17 bases between them. The CDR3 extends over 14 amino acids. Germline V CDR1 and CDR2: SNHLY, FYNNEI. The CDR3 loop is CASSPGWGKHEQYF. The CDR3 DNA sequence: TGTGCCAGCAGCCCAGGTTGGGGTAAACACGAGCAGTACTTC.

The chain recombines TRBV2 with TRBJ1-5, with D unclear. From germline, CDR1 is SNHLY and CDR2 FYNNEI. The V end lost 0 bases, the J end lost 4 bases, and 7 bases lay between the germline ends. The CDR3 contains 14 residues. The CDR3 DNA reads as TGTGCCAGCAGTGAAGCGCTTCCGAATCAGCCCCAGCATTTT. Translating gives CASSEALPNQPQHF.

This clone was seen only a few times. This sequence joins TRBV5-1 and TRBJ1-4; D unresolved. The CDR3 consists of 14 residues. The germline V gene has CDR1 SGHRS and CDR2 YFSETQ. Trimming removed 4 bases from V and 3 bases from J, with 10 bases in between. The CDR3, as DNA: TGCGCCAGCAGCCCGACGGTTTCTAATGAAAAACTGTTTTTT. It is translated as CASSPTVSNEKLFF.

This clone was counted a single time. V usage is TRBV7-8 and J usage is TRBJ1-2; D call uncertain. From germline, CDR1 is SGHVS and CDR2 FQNEAQ. This CDR3 spans 14 amino acids. V lost 1 base, J lost 1 base, and 7 bases lay in between. The chain's CDR3 is CASSLVGSNYGYTF. The CDR3 region has the DNA TGTGCCAGCAGCTTAGTTGGCAGTAACTATGGCTACACCTTC.

In its sample, this clone was seen a few times. The genes are TRBV5-4 and TRBJ2-7; TRBD2 aligns across 14 bases. In germline, CDR1 is SGHNT, CDR2 YYREEE (reference sequence). The CDR3 is made up of 15 amino acids. V shed 4 bases and J 6 bases; nucleotides not matched to a gene: 6. CDR3 sequence: CASSAGTSGRFEQYF. CDR3 bases: TGTGCCAGCAGCGCCGGGACTAGCGGGAGATTCGAGCAGTACTTC. The variable domain in full, with the rest retrieved from reference TRBV5-4 and TRBJ2-7, is ETGVTQSPTHLIKTRGQQVTLRCSSQSGHNTVSWYQQALGQGPQFIFQYYREEENGRGNFPPRFSGLQFPNYSSELNVNALELDDSALYLCASSAGTSGRFEQYFGPGTRLTVT.

The gene calls are TRBV7-2 and TRBJ2-3; 8 nucleotides match TRBD2. CDR1 is SGHTA and CDR2 is FQGNSA in the germline V gene. J was trimmed by 1 base and V by 4 bases; bases with no gene match: 4. This CDR3 contains 15 residues. The CDR3 coding sequence is TGTGCCAGCAGCTCACAGCGGGGGCGCACAGATACGCAGTATTTT. Translating it yields CASSSQRGRTDTQYF. The entire variable domain, with the rest obtained from reference TRBV7-2 and TRBJ2-3, is as follows: GAGVSQSPSNKVTEKGKDVELRCDPISGHTALYWYRQSLGQGLEFLIYFQGNSAPDKSGLPSDRFSAERTGGSVSTLTIQRTQQEDSAVYLCASSSQRGRTDTQYFGPGTRLTVL.

This clone showed up just a few times. The chain employs TRBV15 and TRBJ2-7; 10 positions agree with TRBD1. The CDR3 spans 15 residues. The germline gives CDR1 LNHNV, CDR2 YYDKDF (reference sequence). The junction had 4 bases not matched to a gene; V was cut back by 0 bases and J by 5 bases. This chain's CDR3 is CATSRDGDRGHEQYF. The CDR3 nucleotides read TGTGCCACCAGCAGAGATGGGGACAGGGGCCACGAGCAGTACTTC.

The chain uses TRBV28 and TRBJ1-5, with a tentative D call TRBD1 (5 bases). CDR1 and CDR2 from the germline V gene are MDHEN and SYDVKM. The CDR3 covers 16 residues. V was pared by 3 bases and J by 6 bases, with 18 bases between. This chain's CDR3 is CASSLFETGRGQPQHF. CDR3 DNA: TGTGCCAGCAGTTTGTTTGAGACGGGGCGCGGTCAGCCCCAGCATTTT. The full variable domain, its missing parts supplied by reference TRBV28 and TRBJ1-5, is DVKVTQSSRYLVKRTGEKVFLECVQDMDHENMFWYRQDPGLGLRLIYFSYDVKMKEKGDIPEGYSVSREKKERFSLILESASTNQTSMYLCASSLFETGRGQPQHFGDGTRLSIL.

V and J are TRBV7-2 and TRBJ2-7; D not certain. Germline CDR1 SGHTA, CDR2 FQGNSA. The ends were cut back, 1 base at V and 5 bases at J, with 9 bases in the middle. The CDR3 spans 13 residues. The CDR3 DNA sequence: TGTGCCAGCAGCTTAGGGGAACGGGACGAGCAGTACTTC. Amino acid sequence: CASSLGERDEQYF.

J is TRBJ2-7 and V is TRBV4-1, with D possibly TRBD1 on 5 matching bases. V was clipped by 1 base and J by 0 bases, with 10 bases between them. The germline V gene encodes CDR1 MGHRA and CDR2 YSYEKL. This CDR3 is built from 15 residues. The CDR3 sequence is CASSQVFDSSYEQYF. CDR3 DNA sequence: TGCGCCAGCAGCCAAGTATTTGACAGCTCCTACGAGCAGTACTTC.

The V call is TRBV29-1, the J call TRBJ2-3; D not resolved. The CDR3 has 13 amino acids. Germline assignment: CDR1 SQVTM and CDR2 ANQGSEA. V lost 2 bases and J 4 bases, leaving 10 bases between the germline ends. The CDR3 region is CSVELLGPDTQYF. CDR3 bases: TGCAGCGTTGAACTCCTAGGTCCAGATACGCAGTATTTT.

In this sample, this clone turned up a few times. This rearrangement joins TRBV30 to TRBJ2-2, with TRBD1 as a possible D gene (5 bases). The CDR3 is 12 residues long. The germline gives CDR1 GTSNPN, CDR2 SVGIG (reference sequence). Trimming removed 4 bases at V and 5 bases at J, with 8 bases between. The CDR3 loop is CAWNRITGELFF. CDR3 sequence (DNA): TGTGCCTGGAACAGGATTACCGGGGAGCTGTTTTTT.

This clone was seen more than once but under ten times. This chain links TRBV7-2 with TRBJ2-5, with TRBD1 identical over 7 bases. The germline V gene has CDR1 SGHTA and CDR2 FQGNSA. The CDR3 covers 14 residues. Unmatched junction bases numbered 2, after V lost 2 bases and J lost 2 bases. The CDR3 is CASSLQQGQETQYF. CDR3 sequence (DNA): TGTGCCAGCAGCTTACAACAGGGGCAAGAGACCCAGTACTTC.

This clone was detected a few times. The chain combines TRBV27 with TRBJ2-7, with 10 bases lining up with TRBD2. After removal of 2 bases from V and 5 bases from J, the junction contained 15 bases not matched to a gene. The CDR3 is 18 amino acids. Germline-derived CDR1 and CDR2 are MNHEY and SMNVEV (reference sequence). The CDR3 nucleotides read TGTGCCAGCAGTTTACGCACCTCTCTAGCGGGAGAGTCCCACGAGCAGTACTTC. It encodes CASSLRTSLAGESHEQYF.

The chain uses TRBV7-2 and TRBJ1-3; D ambiguous. V lost 2 bases, J lost 4 bases, and 12 bases lay in between. The CDR3 covers 15 residues. CDR1 and CDR2 from the germline V gene are SGHTA and FQGNSA. The CDR3 DNA reads TGTGCCAGCAGCTTACGCGGGCTCACCGGAAACACCATATATTTT. Protein product: CASSLRGLTGNTIYF.

By proportion, this clone is medium-sized (0.01 to 0.1%). Here the CDR3 reads CASTPGRGRNTEAFF. The CDR3 DNA reads as TGTGCCAGCACCCCCGGGCGGGGGAGGAACACTGAAGCTTTCTTT. The rearrangement joins TRBV6-6 to TRBJ1-1; weak D call: TRBD1 (5 bases). The CDR3 runs to 15 residues. With 7 bases removed from V and 1 base from J, the gap between germline ends came to 16 bases. The germline V gene has CDR1 MNHNY and CDR2 SVGAGI (reference sequence).

The gene calls are TRBV7-8 and TRBJ2-1; TRBD2 matches 11 bases. The CDR3 has 16 residues. Germline CDR1 reads SGHVS; CDR2 reads FQNEAQ. V trimming: 2 bases; J trimming: 5 bases; junction bases outside the gene matches: 5. CDR3 region: CASSLSSGRPNNEQFF. CDR3 coding DNA: TGTGCCAGCAGCTTATCTAGCGGGAGGCCCAACAATGAGCAGTTCTTC.